This T cell receptor (beta chain) was profiled in a study of a mutant IDH1 vaccine in newly diagnosed glioma. Study-level background: Patients got their first vaccination 4-6 weeks after radiotherapy alone, or with temozolomide cycles. Study observations and caveats: Seemingly, pseudoprogression had no relation to changes in the top peripheral T cell clonotypes.

Time point here: week 35, safety follow-up. Doses consisted of 300 ug of mutant IDH1 20-mer peptide each, paired with topical imiquimod. During weeks 1, 3, 5, 7, 11, 15, 19 and 23, patients received eight vaccinations. About this clone itself: The antigen is unknown.

TCRdb's copy holds only in-frame clones and misses some; the assay was immunoSEQ multiplex PCR. The sample consists of about 40,000 clones, roughly 80% of them appearing once. Trimming took 3 bases from V and 5 from J, leaving 11 bases between them. Germline V CDR1 and CDR2: MNHNS, SASEGT. The CDR3 runs to 13 residues. This receptor was obtained from a woman aged 50 to 65 with glioma. V and J are TRBV6-1 and TRBJ2-7; TRBD2 might be the D (6 bases). Sequencing used PBMCs, obtained from a glioma patient whose treatment included an IDH1 peptide vaccine. The CDR3 sequence is CASSERGPDEQYF. CDR3 in DNA: TGTGCCAGCAGTGAGCGGGGCCCGGACGAGCAGTACTTC.